The clone carrying this T cell receptor beta chain has a single count. Its target is not known. From germline, CDR1 is SGHRS and CDR2 YFSETQ. V was pared by 4 bases and J by 7 bases, with 7 bases of the junction left unmatched. This CDR3 region has 15 residues. Points from the study as a whole: Whole repertoires were not studied in the larger cohort, only one V-J beta rearrangement.

TCRdb reanalysed the 5' RACE reads using MiXCR and keeps one entry per CDR3 protein. Seen here are some 6,000 distinct CDR3 sequences, over 45% observed once, and the top ten hold 4.1%. The chain carries TRBV5-1 and TRBJ2-1, with TRBD2 identical over 11 bases. The sequence came from a female donor with breast cancer. The sample was tumor-infiltrating memory CD4+ T cells sorted from the breast tumor. Subset given: memory CD4+ T cells, CD4+CD45RO+CD25-. The CDR3 is CASSHSGGAKNEQFF. Written as DNA, the CDR3 is TGCGCCAGCAGCCATAGCGGGGGGGCTAAAAATGAGCAGTTCTTC.